A single T cell receptor beta chain is shown here with its context. Its specific antigen is unknown. Base qualities are not at hand, and no much larger clone is one base apart. Sequencing relied on an Illumina NovaSeq 6000. TCRalpha and TCRbeta cDNA libraries were built by 5'RACE with constant-segment primers, adding sample barcodes and unique molecular identifiers. RNA was extracted from every sample with Trizol reagent. The libraries were amplified in two PCR steps, and the second step added a second sample barcode and Illumina TruSeq adapters. Sequencing of libraries was performed on an Illumina NovaSeq with 2 x 150 bp paired-end reads. The original pipeline was this. With migec v1.2.7, reads were demultiplexed and then collapsed into UMI-guided consensus sequences. With mixcr v2.1.11, UMI consensuses were aligned to TRA and TRB V and J templates and assembled into clonotypes. Expanded or contracted clonotypes were those called significant by both edgeR and NoisET, with noise models trained on biological replicates. For edgeR calls, the cutoffs were a false discovery rate-adjusted p below 0.01 and a log2 fold-change threshold of 1. As an exploratory analysis of dynamics, PCA with hierarchical clustering was applied to max-normalized trajectories of the 1000 most abundant clonotypes. Separately sequenced CD4+ and CD8+ repertoires were used to assign a CD4 or CD8 phenotype to each responding clone. TCRdb reanalyzed the raw reads on its own, using fastp at Q25 for trimming and MiXCR for clone calling, and kept in-frame beta chains. Identical CDR3 protein sequences are pooled into one entry, listed with their most common genes and DNA. TCRdb's processing, not the authors', yielded these V and J calls. A total of over 250,000 distinct CDR3 sequences appear in this sample, about a sixth of them only once. The top ten clonotypes cover around a fifth of the sample.

These data originate in a study of T-cell memory formation after mild COVID-19 (dated by TCRdb to the early 2020s). Background for the entire study: TCR sequence clusters from the two donors were largely donor specific. In a couple of donors, T-cell clones that expanded and contracted after mild COVID-19 were tracked by sequencing TCRalpha and TCRbeta repertoires over time. Two young, previously healthy adult volunteers made up the cohort, one male and one female. Here is what the overall study found, with its caveats: Some responding clones were found in pre-infection memory, which suggests that pre-existing cross-reactive memory T cells took part in the SARS-CoV-2 response. Only two mild cases were covered by the study, and larger cohorts that include severe cases with pre-infection samples were considered necessary. Contracting CD4+ clones appeared mostly in the CM and EM memory subsets, whereas CD8+ clones were enriched in EMRA. SARS-CoV-2 specificity of the second-wave clones peaking on day 37 was not confirmed. Balanced CD4/CD8 phenotypes were observed for clones contracting from day 15 to 85, whereas a bias towards CD4+ was observed for a second wave of clones expanding from day 15 to 37.

Ficoll-Paque density gradient centrifugation was the method used to isolate PBMCs. Sequencing was done on a sample of PBMCs or a T cell subset sorted from them (not recorded which). This clonotype was sampled from a man younger than 35 who had mild COVID-19 (a few samples of this study predate the infection). The sample titles of this study are shuffled in the database, so cell type and time point are left out; the donor was told from shared clones.

The CDR3 loop reads CASSDGLAQFTDTQYF. The nucleotides read TGTGCCAGCAGCGACGGACTAGCCCAATTCACAGATACGCAGTATTTT. In this chain, TRBV9 is recombined with TRBJ2-3, and TRBD2 aligns with 8 junction nucleotides. V trim: 3 bases; J trim: 2 bases; unmatched bases: 8. CDR1 is given as SGDLS and CDR2 as YYNGEE, both from the germline V gene. CDR3 length: 16 amino acids, cysteine to phenylalanine. The DNA shown is the 48-base CDR3, in frame from base 1.